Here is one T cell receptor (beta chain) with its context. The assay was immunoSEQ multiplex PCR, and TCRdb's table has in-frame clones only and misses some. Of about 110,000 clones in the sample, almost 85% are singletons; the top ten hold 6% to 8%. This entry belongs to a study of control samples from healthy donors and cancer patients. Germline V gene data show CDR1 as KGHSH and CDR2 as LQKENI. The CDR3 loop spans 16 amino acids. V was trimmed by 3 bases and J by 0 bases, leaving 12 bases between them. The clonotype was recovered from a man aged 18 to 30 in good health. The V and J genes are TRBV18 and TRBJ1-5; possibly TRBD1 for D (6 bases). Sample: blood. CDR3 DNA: TGTGCCAGCTCACCGGGACACCTCTATAGCAATCAGCCCCAGCATTTT. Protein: CASSPGHLYSNQPQHF. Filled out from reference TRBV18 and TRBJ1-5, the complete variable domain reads NAGVMQNPRHLVRRRGQEARLRCSPMKGHSHVYWYRQLPEEGLKFMVYLQKENIIDESGMPKERFSAEFPKEGPSILRIQQVVRGDSAAYFCASSPGHLYSNQPQHFGDGTRLSIL.